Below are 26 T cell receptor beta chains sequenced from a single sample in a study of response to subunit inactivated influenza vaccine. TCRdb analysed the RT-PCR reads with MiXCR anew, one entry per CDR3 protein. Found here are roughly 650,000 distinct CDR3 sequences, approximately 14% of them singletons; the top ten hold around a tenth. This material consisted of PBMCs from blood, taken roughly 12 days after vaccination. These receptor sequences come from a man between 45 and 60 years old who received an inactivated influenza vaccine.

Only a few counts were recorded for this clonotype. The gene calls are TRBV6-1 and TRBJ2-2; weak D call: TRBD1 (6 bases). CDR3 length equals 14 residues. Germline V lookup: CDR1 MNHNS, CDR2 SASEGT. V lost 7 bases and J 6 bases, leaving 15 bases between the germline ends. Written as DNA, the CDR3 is TGTGCCAGCATGCTGGGGGCCGAGGCCGGGGAGCTGTTTTTT. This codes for CASMLGAEAGELFF.

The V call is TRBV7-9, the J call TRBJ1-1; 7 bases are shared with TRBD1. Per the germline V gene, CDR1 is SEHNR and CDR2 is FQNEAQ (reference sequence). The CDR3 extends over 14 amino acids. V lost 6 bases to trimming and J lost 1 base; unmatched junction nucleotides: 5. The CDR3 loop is CASRAGQKNTEAFF. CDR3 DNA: TGTGCCAGCAGGGCGGGACAGAAGAACACTGAAGCTTTCTTT.

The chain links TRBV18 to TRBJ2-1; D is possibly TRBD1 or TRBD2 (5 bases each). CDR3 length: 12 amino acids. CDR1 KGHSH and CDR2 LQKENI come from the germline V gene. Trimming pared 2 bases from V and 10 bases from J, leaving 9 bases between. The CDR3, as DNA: TGTGCCAGCTCACCATCACGGGGCGAGCAGTTCTTC. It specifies CASSPSRGEQFF. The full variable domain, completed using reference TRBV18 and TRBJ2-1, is NAGVMQNPRHLVRRRGQEARLRCSPMKGHSHVYWYRQLPEEGLKFMVYLQKENIIDESGMPKERFSAEFPKEGPSILRIQQVVRGDSAAYFCASSPSRGEQFFGPGTRLTVL.

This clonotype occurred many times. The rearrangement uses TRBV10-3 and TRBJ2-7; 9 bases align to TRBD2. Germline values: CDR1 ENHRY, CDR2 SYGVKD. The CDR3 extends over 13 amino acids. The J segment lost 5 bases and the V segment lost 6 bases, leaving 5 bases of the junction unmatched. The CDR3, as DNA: TGTGCCATCAGGGTAGCGGGAGTAAACGAGCAGTACTTC. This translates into CAIRVAGVNEQYF.

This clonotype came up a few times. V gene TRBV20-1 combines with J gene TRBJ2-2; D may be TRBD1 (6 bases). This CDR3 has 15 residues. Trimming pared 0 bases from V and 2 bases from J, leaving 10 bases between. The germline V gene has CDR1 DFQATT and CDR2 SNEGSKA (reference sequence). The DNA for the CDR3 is TGCAGTGCTAGAGATACCAGGGGAAACACCGGGGAGCTGTTTTTT. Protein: CSARDTRGNTGELFF.

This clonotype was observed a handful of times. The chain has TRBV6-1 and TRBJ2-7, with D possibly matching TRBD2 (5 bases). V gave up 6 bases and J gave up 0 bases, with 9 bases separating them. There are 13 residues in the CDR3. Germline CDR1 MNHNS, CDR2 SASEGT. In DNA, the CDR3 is TGTGCCAGCAGGCCCGAGGGCTCCTACGAGCAGTACTTC. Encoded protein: CASRPEGSYEQYF.

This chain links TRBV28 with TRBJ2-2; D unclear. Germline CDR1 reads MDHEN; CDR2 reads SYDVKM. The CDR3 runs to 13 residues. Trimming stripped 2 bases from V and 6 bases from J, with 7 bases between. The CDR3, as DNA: TGTGCCAGCAGTTTACCAGGAGCCGGGGAGCTGTTTTTT. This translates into CASSLPGAGELFF.

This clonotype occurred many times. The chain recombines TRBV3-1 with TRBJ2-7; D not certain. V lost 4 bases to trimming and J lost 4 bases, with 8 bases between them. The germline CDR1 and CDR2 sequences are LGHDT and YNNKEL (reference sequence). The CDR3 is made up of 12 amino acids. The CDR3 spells CASSRLNYEQYF. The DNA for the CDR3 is TGTGCCAGCAGCCGATTAAATTACGAGCAGTACTTC.

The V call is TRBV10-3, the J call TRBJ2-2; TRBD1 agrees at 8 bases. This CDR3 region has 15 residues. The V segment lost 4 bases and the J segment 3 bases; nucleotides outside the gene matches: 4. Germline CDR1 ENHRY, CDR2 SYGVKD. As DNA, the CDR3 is TGTGCCATCAGTGGACAGGGGATATACACCGGGGAGCTGTTTTTT. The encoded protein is CAISGQGIYTGELFF.

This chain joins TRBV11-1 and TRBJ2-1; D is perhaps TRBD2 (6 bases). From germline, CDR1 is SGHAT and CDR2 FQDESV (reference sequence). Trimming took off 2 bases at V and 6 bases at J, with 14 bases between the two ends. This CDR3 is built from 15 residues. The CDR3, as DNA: TGTGCCAGCAGCTTAACCCCCGGACTATTCAATGAGCAGTTCTTC. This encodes CASSLTPGLFNEQFF.

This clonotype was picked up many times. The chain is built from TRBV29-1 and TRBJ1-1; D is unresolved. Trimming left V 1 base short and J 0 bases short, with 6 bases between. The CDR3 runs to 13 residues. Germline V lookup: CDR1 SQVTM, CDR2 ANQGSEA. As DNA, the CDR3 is TGCAGCGTTGAAGGGGTGATGAACACTGAAGCTTTCTTT. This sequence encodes CSVEGVMNTEAFF.

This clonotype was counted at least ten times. The DNA for the CDR3 is TGTGCCAGCAGTTTGGCGACAGGGGGCATTTACGAGCAGTACTTC. Translated: CASSLATGGIYEQYF. The chain recombines TRBV28 with TRBJ2-7; 10 bases line up with TRBD1. The V and J ends lost 3 bases and 4 bases, in that order; junction bases with no gene match: 6. This CDR3 is 15 amino acids long. Germline-derived CDR1 and CDR2 are MDHEN and SYDVKM.

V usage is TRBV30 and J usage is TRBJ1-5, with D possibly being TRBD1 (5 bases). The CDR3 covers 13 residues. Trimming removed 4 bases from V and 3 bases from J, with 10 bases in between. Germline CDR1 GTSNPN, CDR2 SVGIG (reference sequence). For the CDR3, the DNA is TGTGCCTGGACGACGGGGGACAATCAGCCCCAGCATTTT. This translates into CAWTTGDNQPQHF.

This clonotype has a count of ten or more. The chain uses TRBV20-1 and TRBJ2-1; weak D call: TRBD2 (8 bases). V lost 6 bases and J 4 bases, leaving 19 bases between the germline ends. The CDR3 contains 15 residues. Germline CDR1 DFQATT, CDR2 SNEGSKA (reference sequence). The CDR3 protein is CSARRGLAGYNEQFF. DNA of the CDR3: TGCAGTGCACGAAGGGGGCTAGCGGGTTACAATGAGCAGTTCTTC.

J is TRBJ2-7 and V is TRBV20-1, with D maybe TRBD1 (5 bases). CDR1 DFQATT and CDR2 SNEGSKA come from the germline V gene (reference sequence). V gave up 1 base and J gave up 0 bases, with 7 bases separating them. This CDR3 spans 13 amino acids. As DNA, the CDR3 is TGCAGTGCTAGAGTCAGGGCCTCCTACGAGCAGTACTTC. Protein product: CSARVRASYEQYF.

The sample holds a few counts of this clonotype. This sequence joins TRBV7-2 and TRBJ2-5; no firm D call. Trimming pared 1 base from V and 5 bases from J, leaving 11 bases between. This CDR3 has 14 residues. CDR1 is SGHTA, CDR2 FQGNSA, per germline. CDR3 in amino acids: CASSLESNRETQYF. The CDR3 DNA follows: TGTGCCAGCAGCTTAGAGTCAAATCGGGAGACCCAGTACTTC.

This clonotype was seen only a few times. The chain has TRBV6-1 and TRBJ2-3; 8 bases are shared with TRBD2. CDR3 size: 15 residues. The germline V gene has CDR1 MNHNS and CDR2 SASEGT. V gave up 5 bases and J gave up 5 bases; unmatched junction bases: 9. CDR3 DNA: TGTGCCAGCAGTCCCCGGGGGGGCTTGGGAGATACGCAGTATTTT. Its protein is CASSPRGGLGDTQYF.

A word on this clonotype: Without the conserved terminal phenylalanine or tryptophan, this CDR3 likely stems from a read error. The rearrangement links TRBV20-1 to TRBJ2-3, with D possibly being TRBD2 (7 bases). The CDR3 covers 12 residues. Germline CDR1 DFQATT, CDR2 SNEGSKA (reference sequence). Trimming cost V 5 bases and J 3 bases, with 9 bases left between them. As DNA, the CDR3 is TGCAGTGCTGGGAGGGGGACAGATACGCAGTATTTA. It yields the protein CSAGRGTDTQYL.

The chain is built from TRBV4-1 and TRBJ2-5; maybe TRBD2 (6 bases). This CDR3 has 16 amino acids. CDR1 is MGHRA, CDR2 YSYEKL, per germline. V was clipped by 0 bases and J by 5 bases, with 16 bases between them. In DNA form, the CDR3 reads TGCGCCAGCAGCCAAGATAATGGGGGGTTGGGGGAGACCCAGTACTTC. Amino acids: CASSQDNGGLGETQYF.

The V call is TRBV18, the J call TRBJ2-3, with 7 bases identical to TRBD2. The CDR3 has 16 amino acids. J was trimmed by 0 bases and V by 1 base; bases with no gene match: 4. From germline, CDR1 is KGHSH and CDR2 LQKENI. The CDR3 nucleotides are TGTGCCAGCTCACCACTCGGGGGGACTAGCACAGATACGCAGTATTTT. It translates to CASSPLGGTSTDTQYF.

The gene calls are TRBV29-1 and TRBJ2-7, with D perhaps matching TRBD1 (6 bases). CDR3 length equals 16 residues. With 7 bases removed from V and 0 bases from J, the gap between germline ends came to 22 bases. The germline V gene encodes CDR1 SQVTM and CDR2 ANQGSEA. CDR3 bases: TGCAGCGGACACACATCAGGGACACTAAGCTCCTACGAGCAGTACTTC. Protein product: CSGHTSGTLSSYEQYF.

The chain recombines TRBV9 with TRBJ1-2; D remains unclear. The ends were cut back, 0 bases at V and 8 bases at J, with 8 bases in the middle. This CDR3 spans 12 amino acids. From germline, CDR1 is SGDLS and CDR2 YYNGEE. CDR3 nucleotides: TGTGCCAGCAGCGTAGATAACGTAGGCTACACCTTC. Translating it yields CASSVDNVGYTF.

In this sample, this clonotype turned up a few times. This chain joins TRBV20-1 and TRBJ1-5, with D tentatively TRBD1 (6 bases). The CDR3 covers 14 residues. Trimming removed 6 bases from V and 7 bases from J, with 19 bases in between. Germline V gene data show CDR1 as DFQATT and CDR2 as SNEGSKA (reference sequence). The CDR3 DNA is TGCAGTGCCGCGGACAGTGCCCCCGGACAGCCCCAGCATTTT. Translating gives CSAADSAPGQPQHF.

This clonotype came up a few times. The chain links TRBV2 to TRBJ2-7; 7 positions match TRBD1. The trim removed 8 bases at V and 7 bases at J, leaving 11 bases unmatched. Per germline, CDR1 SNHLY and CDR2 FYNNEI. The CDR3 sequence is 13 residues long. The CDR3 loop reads CASRGQATLEQYF. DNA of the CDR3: TGTGCCAGCCGCGGACAGGCGACTCTAGAGCAGTACTTC. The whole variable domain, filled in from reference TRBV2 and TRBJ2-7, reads EPEVTQTPSHQVTQMGQEVILRCVPISNHLYFYWYRQILGQKVEFLVSFYNNEISEKSEIFDDQFSVERPDGSNFTLKIRSTKLEDSAMYFCASRGQATLEQYFGPGTRLTVT.

CDR3 in amino acids: CASSPGDRSGANVLTF. CDR3 in DNA: TGTGCCAGCAGCCCGGGGGACAGGTCTGGGGCCAACGTCCTGACTTTC. The chain links TRBV11-3 to TRBJ2-6, with 8 bases matching TRBD1. V lost 5 bases, J lost 1 base, and 4 bases stayed unmatched. Germline lookup yields CDR1 SGHNT and CDR2 YENEEA. This CDR3 comprises 16 residues. Using reference TRBV11-3 and TRBJ2-6 for the parts outside the CDR3, the full variable domain is EAGVVQSPRYKIIEKKQPVAFWCNPISGHNTLYWYLQNLGQGPELLIRYENEEAVDDSQLPKDRFSAERLKGVDSTLKIQPAELGDSAVYLCASSPGDRSGANVLTFGAGSRLTVL.

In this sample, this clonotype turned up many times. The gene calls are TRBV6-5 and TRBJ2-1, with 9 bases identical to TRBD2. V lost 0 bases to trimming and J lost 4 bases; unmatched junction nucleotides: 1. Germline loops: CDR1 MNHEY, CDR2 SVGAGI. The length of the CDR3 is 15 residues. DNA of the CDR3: TGTGCCAGCAGTTACTCTACTAGCGGGTACAATGAGCAGTTCTTC. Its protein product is CASSYSTSGYNEQFF.